One and the same sample provided the 14 T cell receptor beta chains below, sequenced in a study of T cell clonality in common variable immunodeficiency. Produced via immunoSEQ multiplex PCR; TCRdb's table is partial and in-frame only. Altogether tens of thousands of clones were found in the sample, and no singletons occur. Sequenced: peripheral blood mononuclear cells. The source is a person aged 18-69 years in good health.

Many counts were recorded for this clone. The read terminates 3 residues ahead of where the CDR3 ends, so the germline J gene completes it. J is TRBJ1-1 and V is TRBV14, with unresolved D. The CDR3 runs to 13 residues. V shed 6 bases and J shed 0 bases, with 8 bases lying between them. Germline lookup yields CDR1 SGHDN and CDR2 FVKESK. The chain's CDR3 is CASRLELNTEAFF. CDR3 DNA, as far as it was read: TGTGCCAGCAGACTAGAATTGAACACTGAA.

This clone was picked up many times. The DNA ends 3 residues before the CDR3 does, and the rest of the CDR3 is filled in from the germline J gene. This rearrangement joins TRBV7-9 to TRBJ1-1; no firm D call. The CDR3 extends over 13 amino acids. CDR1 is SEHNR, CDR2 FQNEAQ, per germline (reference sequence). The V end was cut by 6 bases, the J end by 1 base, with 9 bases between. The CDR3 region is CASRYTGNTEAFF. Partial CDR3 DNA: TGTGCCAGCAGGTATACTGGGAACACTGAA. The complete variable domain, with remaining parts taken from reference TRBV7-9 and TRBJ1-1, reads DTGVSQNPRHKITKRGQNVTFRCDPISEHNRLYWYRQTLGQGPEFLTYFQNEAQLEKSRLLSDRFSAERPKGSFSTLEIQRTEQGDSAMYLCASRYTGNTEAFFGQGTRLTVV.

The table lists this clone with many counts. The CDR3 extends 3 residues past the end of the read, so its final part is completed from the germline J gene. The chain uses TRBV15 and TRBJ2-7; 10 nucleotides agree with TRBD2. The CDR3 has 17 amino acids. CDR1 and CDR2 from the germline V gene are LNHNV and YYDKDF (reference sequence). J was trimmed by 3 bases and V by 1 base; bases with no gene match: 9. The CDR3: CATSRVPSGSSFYEQYF. The covered CDR3 bases are TGTGCCACCAGCAGAGTTCCTAGCGGGAGTTCGTTCTACGAG.

This clone was detected many times. The read comes to an end 3 residues before the CDR3 does, leaving the germline J gene to fill in the end. The chain uses TRBV5-1 and TRBJ1-2; 8 nucleotides line up with TRBD1. CDR3 length: 15 amino acids. Germline assignment: CDR1 SGHRS and CDR2 YFSETQ. V trimming: 1 base; J trimming: 5 bases; junction bases outside the gene matches: 7. This chain's CDR3 is CASSLLTGGVYGYTF. CDR3 DNA, as far as it was read: TGCGCCAGCAGCTTGCTCACAGGGGGAGTATATGGC.

This clone appeared many times. The CDR3 end falls 3 residues outside the read, so it is completed with the germline J gene. This chain uses TRBV5-1 with TRBJ2-2; 8 positions match TRBD2. The CDR3 has 15 residues. V dropped 4 bases and J dropped 0; count of bases not matched to a gene: 2. The germline V gene has CDR1 SGHRS and CDR2 YFSETQ. The sequenced CDR3 bases are TGCGCCAGCAGCCCGGGGGGGACGAACACCGGGGAG. It specifies CASSPGGTNTGE. The whole CDR3 region reads CASSPGGTNTGELFF.

This clone was recorded at least ten times. The read comes to an end 3 residues before the CDR3 does, leaving the germline J gene to fill in the end. Other DNA variants within this sample encode the same CDR3. This chain uses TRBV28 with TRBJ2-2, with 10 positions matching TRBD2. Germline CDR1 is MDHEN and CDR2 is SYDVKM. CDR3 length: 18 amino acids. The trim removed 8 bases at V and 4 bases at J, leaving 16 bases unmatched. The part of the CDR3 DNA that was read is TGTGCCAGCTCCCCAGCGGGAGGGCCATATAGCCTCACCGGGGAG. Its translation is CASSPAGGPYSLTGE. The entire CDR3 protein is CASSPAGGPYSLTGELFF.

This clone was counted at least ten times. The CDR3 extends 3 residues past the end of the read, so its final part is completed from the germline J gene. The chain couples TRBV5-1 to TRBJ2-7; 8 nucleotides line up with TRBD2. With V trimmed by 4 bases and J by 3 bases, 3 bases remained unmatched. CDR1 SGHRS and CDR2 YFSETQ come from the germline V gene. The CDR3 extends over 13 amino acids. The sequenced part of the CDR3 DNA is TGCGCCAGCAGCACTAGCGGTAACTACGAG. Translation: CASSTSGNYE. In full, the CDR3 reads CASSTSGNYEQYF. Full variable domain (outside the CDR3, taken from reference TRBV5-1 and TRBJ2-7): KAGVTQTPRYLIKTRGQQVTLSCSPISGHRSVSWYQQTPGQGLQFLFEYFSETQRNKGNFPGRFSGRQFSNSRSEMNVSTLELGDSALYLCASSTSGNYEQYFGPGTRLTVT.

Many counts were recorded for this clone. The CDR3 end is not reached by the read, which stops 3 residues before it; the germline J gene fills it in. The chain employs TRBV29-1 and TRBJ1-2, with TRBD1 matching over 10 bases. CDR3 size: 12 residues. Germline V gives CDR1 SQVTM, CDR2 ANQGSEA. The sequenced part of the CDR3 DNA is TGCAGCGTAATCCGGACAGGGGGTTCC. Its translation: CSVIRTGGS. The complete CDR3 protein is CSVIRTGGSYTF.

This clone was seen at least ten times. The sequenced fragment ends 3 residues before the CDR3 boundary, so the rest is inferred from the germline J gene. V is TRBV28 and J is TRBJ2-7; 10 bases align to TRBD1. The trim removed 10 bases at V and 6 bases at J, leaving 15 bases unmatched. Per the germline V gene, CDR1 is MDHEN and CDR2 is SYDVKM. This CDR3 region has 15 residues. The CDR3 bases that were read are TGTGCCACCCAGGAAACCGGGACAGGGGAACGCGAG. Protein: CATQETGTGERE. The CDR3 in full is CATQETGTGEREQYF.

This clone was observed many times. The chain's CDR3 is CASSLDPGGRETQYF. The DNA read from the CDR3 is TGCGCCAGCAGCTTGGACCCAGGGGGGAGGGAGACC. The chain is built from TRBV5-1 and TRBJ2-5, with D tentatively TRBD1 (7 bases). With the read ending 3 residues before the CDR3 end, the germline J gene is used to fill in that end. V lost 0 bases, J lost 5 bases, and 14 bases lay in between. This CDR3 has 15 residues. Germline V lookup: CDR1 SGHRS, CDR2 YFSETQ.

This clone was counted many times. The junction departs from the called germline gene at one end, perhaps through a read error. The read stops 3 residues short of the end of the CDR3; the missing end is completed from the germline J gene. The chain couples TRBV19 to TRBJ1-2; no reliable D call. Germline V gene lookup returns CDR1 LNHDA and CDR2 SQIVND (reference sequence). The CDR3 totals 13 residues. The CDR3 reads CASSIAENYDYTF. The sequenced part of the CDR3 DNA is TGTGCCAGTAGTATAGCAGAAAACTATGAC.

This clone has at least ten counts. The read halts 3 residues ahead of the CDR3 end, with the missing end drawn from the germline J gene. V is TRBV12-5 and J is TRBJ1-2; 12 nucleotides align to TRBD1. Germline CDR1 is LGHNT and CDR2 is FRNRAP. The length of the CDR3 is 16 residues. J was trimmed by 7 bases and V by 0 bases; bases with no gene match: 6. The CDR3 loop reads CASGLVLGQGAAGYTF. CDR3 DNA (partial): TGTGCTAGTGGTTTGGTACTGGGACAGGGGGCGGCTGGC.

Many counts were recorded for this clone. The observed sequence ends 3 residues before the CDR3 terminus, with the missing tail filled in from the germline J gene. The chain couples TRBV5-6 to TRBJ2-7; 11 nucleotides align to TRBD2. Germline V gene data show CDR1 as SGHDT and CDR2 as YYEEEE. Trimming took 4 bases from V and 3 from J; bases not matched to a gene: 3. This CDR3 is 14 amino acids long. The DNA read from the CDR3 is TGTGCCAGCAGCAGACTAGCGGGGCGCTACGAG. This gives the protein CASSRLAGRYE. The complete CDR3 protein is CASSRLAGRYEQYF.

This clone was found many times. The sequenced fragment ends 3 residues before the CDR3 boundary, so the rest is inferred from the germline J gene. The gene calls are TRBV4-1 and TRBJ1-2; 9 bases match TRBD1. Germline CDR1 and CDR2: MGHRA and YSYEKL. The CDR3 has 16 residues. Incomplete CDR3 DNA: TGCGCCAGCAGCCGCCTCGGGACAGGGACCCTTAACGGC. Its protein is CASSRLGTGTLNG. The full CDR3 is CASSRLGTGTLNGYTF.